These T cell receptor beta chains were read from a single sample in a study of cytomegalovirus exposure and HLA in healthy donors. Assay used: immunoSEQ multiplex PCR; TCRdb lists only in-frame clones, some missing. The sample lists 150,000 to 200,000 clones; 75% were seen once. Sequencing used PBMCs. The receptor set was obtained from a woman in her fifties or sixties in good health and CMV-seropositive. Each CDR3 is given with its conserved first and last residue.

v_call,j_call,cdr3_aa
TRBV11-3,TRBJ2-7,CASSLGGSSYEQYF
TRBV5-5,TRBJ1-3,CASSAEDSNSGNTIYF
TRBV29-1,TRBJ2-7,CSASGGPNEQYF
TRBV7-9,TRBJ2-5,CASSLALGTGHQETQYF
TRBV4-1,TRBJ2-1,CASSHWGQGYNEQFF
TRBV4-1,TRBJ1-3,CASSQGQGISGNTIYF
TRBV13,TRBJ2-5,CASSLGPTGETQYF
TRBV5-1,TRBJ1-3,CASSDASRTAGNTIYF
TRBV2,TRBJ2-5,CASSEKGGTQYF
TRBV7-2,TRBJ2-7,CASSLTGQHYEQYF
TRBV11-1,TRBJ2-5,CASSLADRYQETQYF
TRBV6-5,TRBJ1-1,CASSPTGGGTEAFF
TRBV19,TRBJ1-2,CASSMVGPTYGYTF
TRBV5-6,TRBJ1-3,CASSLAGGSGNTIYF
TRBV6-6,TRBJ2-1,CASSYGTSSVDEQFF
TRBV27,TRBJ1-1,CASSLEGGTEAFF
TRBV6-1,TRBJ2-3,CASSAQLSGGIDTQYF
TRBV2,TRBJ1-2,CASSGNRGSGSYTF
TRBV30,TRBJ2-3,CARSGGNTDTQYF
TRBV6-1,TRBJ1-5,CASSVVPGGNQPQHF
TRBV19,TRBJ1-1,CASSFGQGNTEAFF
TRBV19,TRBJ2-5,CASSRGQSETQYF
TRBV4-1,TRBJ1-4,CASSQVPGIQEKLFF
TRBV30,TRBJ1-5,CAMGQSNQPQHF